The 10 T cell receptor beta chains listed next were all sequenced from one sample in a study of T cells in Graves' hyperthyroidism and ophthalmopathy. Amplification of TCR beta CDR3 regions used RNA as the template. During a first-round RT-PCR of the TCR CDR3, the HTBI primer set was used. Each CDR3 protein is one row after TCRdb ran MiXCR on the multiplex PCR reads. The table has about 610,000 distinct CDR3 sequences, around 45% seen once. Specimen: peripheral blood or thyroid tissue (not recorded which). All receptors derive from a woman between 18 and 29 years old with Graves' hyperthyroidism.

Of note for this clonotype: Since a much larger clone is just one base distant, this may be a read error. CDR3 nucleotides: TGTGCCATCAGTGAAGTGGGGAGGATCAACTATGGCTACACCTTC. This codes for CAISEVGRINYGYTF. V usage is TRBV10-3 and J usage is TRBJ1-2; D gene unclear. There are 15 residues in the CDR3. V gave up 3 bases and J gave up 2 bases, with 13 bases separating them. Germline V gives CDR1 ENHRY, CDR2 SYGVKD.

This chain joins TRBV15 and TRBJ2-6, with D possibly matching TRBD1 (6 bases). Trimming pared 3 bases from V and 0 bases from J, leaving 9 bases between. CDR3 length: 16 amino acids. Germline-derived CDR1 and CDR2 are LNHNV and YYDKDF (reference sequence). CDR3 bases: TGTGCCACCAGCAGTGACAGGATCTCTGGGGCCAACGTCCTGACTTTC. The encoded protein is CATSSDRISGANVLTF.

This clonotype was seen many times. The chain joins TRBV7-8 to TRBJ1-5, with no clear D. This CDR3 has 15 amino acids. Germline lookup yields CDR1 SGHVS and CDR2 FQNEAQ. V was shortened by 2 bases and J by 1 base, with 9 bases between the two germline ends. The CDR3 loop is CASSLLFQSNQPQHF. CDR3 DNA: TGTGCCAGCAGCTTATTGTTCCAGAGCAATCAGCCCCAGCATTTT.

The CDR3 bases are TGTGCCAGCAGCGTACAGGGGGGTGAGAGATACTTC. Its protein product is CASSVQGGERYF. V is TRBV9 and J is TRBJ2-4; weak D call: TRBD1 (7 bases). The CDR3 totals 12 residues. Germline V lookup: CDR1 SGDLS, CDR2 YYNGEE. V was cut by 1 base and J by 16 bases, with 15 bases left in between.

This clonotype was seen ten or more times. CDR3 region: CASSLSGGTEAFF. The CDR3 DNA reads as TGTGCCAGCAGCTTATCAGGGGGCACTGAAGCTTTCTTT. The chain is built from TRBV7-3 and TRBJ1-1; the match to TRBD1 covers 7 bases. The J segment lost 4 bases and the V segment lost 2 bases, leaving 1 base of the junction unmatched. Germline CDR1 is SGHTA and CDR2 is FQGTGA. The CDR3 is made up of 13 amino acids.

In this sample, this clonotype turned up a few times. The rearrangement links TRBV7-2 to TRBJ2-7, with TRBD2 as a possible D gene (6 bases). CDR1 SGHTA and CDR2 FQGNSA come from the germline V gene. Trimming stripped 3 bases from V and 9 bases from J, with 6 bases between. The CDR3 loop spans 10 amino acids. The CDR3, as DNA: TGTGCCAGCAGCTTGGGGGGGCAGTACTTC. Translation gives CASSLGGQYF.

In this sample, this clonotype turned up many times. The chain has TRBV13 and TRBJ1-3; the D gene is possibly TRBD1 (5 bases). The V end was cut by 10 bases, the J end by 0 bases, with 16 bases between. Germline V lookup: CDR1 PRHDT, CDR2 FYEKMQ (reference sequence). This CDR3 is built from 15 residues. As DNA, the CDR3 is TGTGCCACCCAGGGTCCGAGCTTCTCTGGAAACACCATATATTTT. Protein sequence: CATQGPSFSGNTIYF.

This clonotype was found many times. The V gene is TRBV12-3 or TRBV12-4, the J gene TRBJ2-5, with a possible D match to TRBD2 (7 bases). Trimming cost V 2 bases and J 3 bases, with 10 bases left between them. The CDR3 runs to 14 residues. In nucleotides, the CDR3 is TGTGCCAGCAGTTTAAGGGGGACTAAAGAGACCCAGTACTTC. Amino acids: CASSLRGTKETQYF.

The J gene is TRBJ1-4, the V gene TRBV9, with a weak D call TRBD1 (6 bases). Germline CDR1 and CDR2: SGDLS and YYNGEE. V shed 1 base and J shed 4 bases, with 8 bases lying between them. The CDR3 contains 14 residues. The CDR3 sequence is CASSVTGYNEKLFF. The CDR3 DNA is TGTGCCAGCAGCGTAACAGGGTATAATGAAAAACTGTTTTTT. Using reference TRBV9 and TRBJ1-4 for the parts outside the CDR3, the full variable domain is DSGVTQTPKHLITATGQRVTLRCSPRSGDLSVYWYQQSLDQGLQFLIQYYNGEERAKGNILERFSAQQFPDLHSELNLSSLELGDSALYFCASSVTGYNEKLFFGSGTQLSVL.

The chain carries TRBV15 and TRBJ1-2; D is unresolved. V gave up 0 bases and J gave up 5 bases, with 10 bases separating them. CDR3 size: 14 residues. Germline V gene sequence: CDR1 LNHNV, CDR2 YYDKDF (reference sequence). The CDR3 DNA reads TGTGCCACCAGCAGAGATCGGACGTCTTATGGCTACACCTTC. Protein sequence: CATSRDRTSYGYTF.